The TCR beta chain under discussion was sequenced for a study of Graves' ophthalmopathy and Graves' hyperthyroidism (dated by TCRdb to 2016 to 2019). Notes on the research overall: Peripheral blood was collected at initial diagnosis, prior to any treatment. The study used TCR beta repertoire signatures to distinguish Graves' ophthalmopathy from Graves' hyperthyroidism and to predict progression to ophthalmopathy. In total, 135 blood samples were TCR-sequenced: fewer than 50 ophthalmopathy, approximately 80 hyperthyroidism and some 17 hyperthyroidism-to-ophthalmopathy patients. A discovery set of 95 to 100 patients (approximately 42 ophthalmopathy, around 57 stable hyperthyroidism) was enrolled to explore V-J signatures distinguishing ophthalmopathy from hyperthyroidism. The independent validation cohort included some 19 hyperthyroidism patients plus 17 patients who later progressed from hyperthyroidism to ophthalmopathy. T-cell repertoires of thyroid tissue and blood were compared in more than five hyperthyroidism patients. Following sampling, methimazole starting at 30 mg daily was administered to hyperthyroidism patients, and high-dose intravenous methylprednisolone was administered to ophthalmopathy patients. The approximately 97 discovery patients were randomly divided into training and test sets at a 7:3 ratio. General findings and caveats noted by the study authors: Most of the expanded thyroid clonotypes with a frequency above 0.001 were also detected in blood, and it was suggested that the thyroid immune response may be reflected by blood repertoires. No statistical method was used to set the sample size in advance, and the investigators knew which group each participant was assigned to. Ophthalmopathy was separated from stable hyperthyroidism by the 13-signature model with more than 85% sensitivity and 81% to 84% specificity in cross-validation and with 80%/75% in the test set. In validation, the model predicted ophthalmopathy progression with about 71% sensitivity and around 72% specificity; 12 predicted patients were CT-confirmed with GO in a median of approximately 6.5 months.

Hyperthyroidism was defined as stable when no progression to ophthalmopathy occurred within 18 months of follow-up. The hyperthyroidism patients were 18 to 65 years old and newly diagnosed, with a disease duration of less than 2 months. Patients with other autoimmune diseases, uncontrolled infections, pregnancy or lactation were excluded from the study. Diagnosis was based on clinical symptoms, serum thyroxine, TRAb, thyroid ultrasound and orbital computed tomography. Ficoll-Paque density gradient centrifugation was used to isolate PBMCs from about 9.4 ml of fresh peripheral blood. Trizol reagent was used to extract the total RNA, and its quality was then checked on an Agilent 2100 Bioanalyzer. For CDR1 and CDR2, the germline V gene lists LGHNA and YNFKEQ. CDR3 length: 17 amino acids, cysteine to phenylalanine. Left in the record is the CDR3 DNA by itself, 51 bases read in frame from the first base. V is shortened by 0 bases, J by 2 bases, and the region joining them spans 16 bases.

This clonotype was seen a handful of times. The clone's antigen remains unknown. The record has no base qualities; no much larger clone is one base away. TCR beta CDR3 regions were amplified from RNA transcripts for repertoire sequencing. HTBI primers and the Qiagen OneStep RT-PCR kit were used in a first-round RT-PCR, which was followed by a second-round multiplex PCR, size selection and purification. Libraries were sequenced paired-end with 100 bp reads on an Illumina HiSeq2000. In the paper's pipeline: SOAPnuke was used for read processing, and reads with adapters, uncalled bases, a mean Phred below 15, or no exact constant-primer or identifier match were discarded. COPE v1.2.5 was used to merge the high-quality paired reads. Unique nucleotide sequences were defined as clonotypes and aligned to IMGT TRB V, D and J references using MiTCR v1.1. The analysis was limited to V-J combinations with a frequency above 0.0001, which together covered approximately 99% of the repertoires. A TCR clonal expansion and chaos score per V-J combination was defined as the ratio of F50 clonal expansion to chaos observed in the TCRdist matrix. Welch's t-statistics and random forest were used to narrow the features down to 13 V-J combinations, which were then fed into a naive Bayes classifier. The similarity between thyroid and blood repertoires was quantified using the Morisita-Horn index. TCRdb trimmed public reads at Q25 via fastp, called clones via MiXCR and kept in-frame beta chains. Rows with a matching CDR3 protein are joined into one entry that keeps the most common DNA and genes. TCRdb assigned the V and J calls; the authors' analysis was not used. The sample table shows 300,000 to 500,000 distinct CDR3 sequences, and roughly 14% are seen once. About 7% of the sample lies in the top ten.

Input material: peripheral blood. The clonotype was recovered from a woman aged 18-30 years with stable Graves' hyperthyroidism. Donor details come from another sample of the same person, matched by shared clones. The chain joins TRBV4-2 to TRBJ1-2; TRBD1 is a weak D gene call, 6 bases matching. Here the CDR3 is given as CASSQDRRTASNYGYTF. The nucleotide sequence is TGTGCCAGCAGCCAAGATCGGAGGACAGCGTCAAACTATGGCTACACCTTC.